This passage covers 18 T cell receptor beta chains from one sample sequenced in a study of blood T cell repertoires in COVID-19. The repertoire was sequenced with immunoSEQ multiplex PCR; TCRdb's copy has only in-frame clones and lacks some. Among 300,000 or so clones, around 86% were seen once, and the ten largest hold around 4.4%. The material sequenced was PBMCs or T cells enriched from blood (not recorded which). Receptors originate from a woman aged 40 to 50 with acute COVID-19.

The CDR3 region has the DNA TGTGCCAGCTCACCATGGGGGCGTGAGATAGATACGCAGTATTTT. Translated, it gives CASSPWGREIDTQYF. This rearrangement joins TRBV18 to TRBJ2-3, with a possible D match to TRBD1 (6 bases). This CDR3 region has 15 residues. The germline gives CDR1 KGHSH, CDR2 LQKENI. The V end lost 2 bases, the J end lost 5 bases, and 14 bases lay between the germline ends.

The chain has TRBV9 and TRBJ2-3; a possible D gene is TRBD1 (6 bases). Germline V gene sequence: CDR1 SGDLS, CDR2 YYNGEE. V was pared by 0 bases and J by 11 bases, with 16 bases between. The CDR3 has 14 amino acids. The CDR3 sequence is CASSVGTVVGGQYF. The CDR3 DNA follows: TGTGCCAGCAGCGTAGGGACAGTCGTTGGTGGGCAGTATTTT.

Notes on this clone: One end of the junction does not line up with germline, which may come from a read error. The CDR3 bases are TGCAGTGCCAGAGTCGCGGGAAGCCAGTACTTC. Amino acids: CSARVAGSQYF. The chain is built from TRBV20-1 and TRBJ2-7; weak D call: TRBD2 (6 bases). The CDR3 runs to 11 residues. Per germline, CDR1 DFQATT and CDR2 SNEGSKA (reference sequence).

J is TRBJ2-3 and V is TRBV20-1; D ambiguous. The CDR3 has 10 residues. Germline V lookup: CDR1 DFQATT, CDR2 SNEGSKA (reference sequence). V was trimmed by 5 bases and J by 4 bases, leaving 4 bases between them. CDR3: CSAYADTQYF. The CDR3 DNA sequence: TGCAGTGCTTATGCAGATACGCAGTATTTT.

The chain couples TRBV12-3 or TRBV12-4 to TRBJ1-5; the D gene is possibly TRBD1 (6 bases). The germline V and J ends were trimmed by 3 bases and 6 bases, with 9 bases remaining between them. CDR3 length: 13 residues. The CDR3 DNA reads TGTGCCAGCAGTTTGGGGGCGCGTCAGCCCCAGCATTTT. The encoded protein is CASSLGARQPQHF.

This clone has just one count. The CDR3 loop is CASSLQGVADEQYF. For the CDR3, the DNA is TGCGCCAGCAGCCTCCAGGGGGTTGCGGACGAGCAGTACTTC. The J gene is TRBJ2-7, the V gene TRBV4-1, with TRBD1 matching 7 bases. The CDR3 runs 14 residues. The V and J ends lost 4 bases and 5 bases, in that order; junction bases with no gene match: 8. Per germline, CDR1 MGHRA and CDR2 YSYEKL.

This sequence joins TRBV19 and TRBJ2-5, with 9 bases fitting TRBD2. J was trimmed by 1 base and V by 6 bases; bases with no gene match: 9. CDR3 length: 16 residues. Germline V gives CDR1 LNHDA, CDR2 SQIVND (reference sequence). The CDR3 bases are TGTGCCAGTAGGGAAAAACTAGCGGGTACCCAAGAGACCCAGTACTTC. It codes for CASREKLAGTQETQYF. Using reference TRBV19 and TRBJ2-5 for the parts outside the CDR3, the full variable domain is DGGITQSPKYLFRKEGQNVTLSCEQNLNHDAMYWYRQDPGQGLRLIYYSQIVNDFQKGDIAEGYSVSREKKESFPLTVTSAQKNPTAFYLCASREKLAGTQETQYFGPGTRLLVL.

The gene calls are TRBV18 and TRBJ1-2, with 8 positions matching TRBD1. The CDR3 length is 15 residues. From germline, CDR1 is KGHSH and CDR2 LQKENI. The trim removed 0 bases at V and 5 bases at J, leaving 5 bases unmatched. The CDR3 loop reads CASSPPLRGPYGYTF. For the CDR3, the DNA is TGTGCCAGCTCACCACCGCTCAGGGGGCCGTATGGCTACACCTTC.

This clone occurred a few times. The chain carries TRBV6-5 and TRBJ2-5, with TRBD1 matching over 8 bases. The CDR3 spans 15 residues. Germline assignment: CDR1 MNHEY and CDR2 SVGAGI. With V trimmed by 5 bases and J by 2 bases, 7 bases remained unmatched. The CDR3 nucleotides read TGTGCCAGCAGTCCAGGACAGGGCCCGCAAGAGACCCAGTACTTC. The encoded protein is CASSPGQGPQETQYF.

The V gene is TRBV20-1, the J gene TRBJ1-2, with D uncertain. Germline V gene data show CDR1 as DFQATT and CDR2 as SNEGSKA (reference sequence). Trimming shortened V by 6 bases and J by 13 bases, and 15 bases separated the two germline ends. The CDR3 contains 10 residues. Here the CDR3 DNA reads TGCAGTGCCCCGGAAAAGGGAGGCACCTTC. This translates into CSAPEKGGTF.

The V call is TRBV3-1 (or the pseudogene TRBV3-2), the J call TRBJ2-1, with 9 bases aligning to TRBD2. CDR1 and CDR2 (germline): LGHDT, YNNKEL (reference sequence). V lost 1 base, J lost 2 bases, and 9 bases stayed unmatched. There are 18 residues in the CDR3. This chain's CDR3 is CASSQGGGAGGTYNEQFF. The CDR3 DNA is TGTGCCAGCAGCCAAGGAGGAGGTGCGGGAGGGACCTACAATGAGCAGTTCTTC.

V usage is TRBV29-1 and J usage is TRBJ2-2; tentative D call: TRBD1 (5 bases). Germline CDR1 is SQVTM and CDR2 is ANQGSEA. The V and J ends lost 7 bases and 2 bases respectively, with 8 bases between them. CDR3 size: 12 residues. CDR3 nucleotide sequence: TGCAGCGCAGGACATAACACCGGGGAGCTGTTTTTT. It translates to CSAGHNTGELFF.

The chain links TRBV7-2 to TRBJ1-5, with D unresolved. Germline V gene data show CDR1 as SGHTA and CDR2 as FQGNSA. Trimming stripped 2 bases from V and 0 bases from J, with 8 bases between. The CDR3 sequence is 15 residues long. For the CDR3, the DNA is TGTGCCAGCAGCTTAATACCGGGTAGCAATCAGCCCCAGCATTTT. Translated: CASSLIPGSNQPQHF.

This chain joins TRBV5-1 and TRBJ1-3; 12 positions match TRBD1. V shed 3 bases, J shed 7 bases, and the junction held 5 bases outside the gene matches. This CDR3 spans 15 amino acids. Germline assignment: CDR1 SGHRS and CDR2 YFSETQ. The CDR3 region has the DNA TGCGCCAGCAGCTCGTCGGGGACAGGGGGCAACACCATATATTTT. This sequence encodes CASSSSGTGGNTIYF.

The V call is TRBV2, the J call TRBJ1-5; a weak D match, TRBD1 (6 bases). Germline V gene lookup returns CDR1 SNHLY and CDR2 FYNNEI. This CDR3 is built from 15 residues. Trimming took 6 bases from V and 1 from J, leaving 13 bases between them. The CDR3 nucleotides read TGTGCCAGCAGCGCAGGGGTGAGGAGCAATCAGCCCCAGCATTTT. This codes for CASSAGVRSNQPQHF.

The chain uses TRBV11-1 and TRBJ2-2; D gene ambiguous. This CDR3 has 14 residues. The germline gives CDR1 SGHAT, CDR2 FQDESV (reference sequence). V lost 3 bases, J lost 5 bases, and 10 bases lay in between. The CDR3 protein is CASSFLVRTGELFF. CDR3 DNA sequence: TGTGCCAGCAGCTTTTTAGTTCGGACCGGGGAGCTGTTTTTT.

The chain uses TRBV3-1 (or the pseudogene TRBV3-2) and TRBJ2-1; 7 nucleotides align to TRBD1. CDR1 is LGHDT and CDR2 is YNNKEL in the germline V gene (reference sequence). There are 15 residues in the CDR3. Trimming cost V 6 bases and J 6 bases; bases outside gene matches: 11. DNA of the CDR3: TGTGCCAGCAGATCCGCCGGGACAGTAATCAATGAGCAGTTCTTC. This gives the protein CASRSAGTVINEQFF.

This chain connects TRBV7-3 to TRBJ1-5; TRBD1 matches at 8 bases. CDR1 is SGHTA and CDR2 is FQGTGA in the germline V gene. The CDR3 has 20 amino acids. J lost 1 base, V lost 3 bases, and 17 bases had no gene match. The CDR3 loop is CASSFDFPPGGRGSNQPQHF. Here the CDR3 DNA reads TGTGCCAGCAGCTTCGACTTCCCCCCAGGGGGCCGGGGAAGCAATCAGCCCCAGCATTTT.